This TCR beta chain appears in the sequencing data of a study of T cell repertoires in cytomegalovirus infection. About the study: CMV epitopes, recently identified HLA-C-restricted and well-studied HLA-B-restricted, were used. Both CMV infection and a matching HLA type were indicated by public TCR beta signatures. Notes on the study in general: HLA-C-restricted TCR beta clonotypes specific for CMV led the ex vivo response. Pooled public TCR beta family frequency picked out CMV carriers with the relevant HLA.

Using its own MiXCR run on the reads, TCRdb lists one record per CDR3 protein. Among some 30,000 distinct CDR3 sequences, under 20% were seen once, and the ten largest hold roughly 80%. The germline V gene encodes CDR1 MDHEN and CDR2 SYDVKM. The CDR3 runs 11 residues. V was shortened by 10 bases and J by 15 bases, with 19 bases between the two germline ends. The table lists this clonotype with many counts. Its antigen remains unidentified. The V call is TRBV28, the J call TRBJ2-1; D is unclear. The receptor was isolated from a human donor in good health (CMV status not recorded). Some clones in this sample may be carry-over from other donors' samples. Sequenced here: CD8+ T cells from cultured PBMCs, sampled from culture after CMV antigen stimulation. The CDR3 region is CAISKSLQRFF. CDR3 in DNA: TGTGCCATCTCGAAGAGCCTACAACGGTTCTTC.